This TCR beta chain came from a study of post-analysis software for immune sequencing data. Study information: The disease courses spanned relapsing-remitting, secondary progressive and progressive-relapsing forms of multiple sclerosis. Study conclusions and caveats: Under the F measure, samples that were prepared in one batch clustered strongly together. Controls' normalized Chao1 diversity significantly exceeded that of multiple sclerosis patients.

cDNA libraries of TCR beta carried unique molecular identifiers. The yield from roughly 1 to 10 million T cells was 500,000 or so cDNA molecules in total. TCRdb called the PCR reads again in MiXCR, with one record for every CDR3 protein. Among 600,000 to 750,000 distinct CDR3 sequences listed, approximately 60% were seen once. Comment on this clonotype: The antigen is undetermined.

Sequenced sample: blood. This sequence originates from a girl aged 2 to 10 with multiple sclerosis.

In DNA form, the CDR3 reads TGTGCCAGCAGCTTGGGGCTAGCGGGAGGCCTCACAGATACGCAGTATTTT. Its translation: CASSLGLAGGLTDTQYF. The rearrangement uses TRBV5-5 and TRBJ2-3; TRBD2 matches at 11 bases. The CDR3 has 17 residues. Germline trimming cut 0 bases from V and 2 bases from J; bases unmatched to any gene: 5. The germline V gene encodes CDR1 SGHKS and CDR2 YYEKEE (reference sequence).